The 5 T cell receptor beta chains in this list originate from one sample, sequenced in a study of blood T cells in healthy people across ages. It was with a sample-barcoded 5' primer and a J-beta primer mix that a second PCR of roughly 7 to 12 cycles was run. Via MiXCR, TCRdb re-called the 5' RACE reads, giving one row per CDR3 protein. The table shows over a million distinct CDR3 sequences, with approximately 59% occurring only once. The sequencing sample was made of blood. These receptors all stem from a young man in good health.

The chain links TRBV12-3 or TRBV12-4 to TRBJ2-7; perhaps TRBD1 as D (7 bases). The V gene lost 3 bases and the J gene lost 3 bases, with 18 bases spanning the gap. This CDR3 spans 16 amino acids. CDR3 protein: CASSFQLTGRNYEQYF. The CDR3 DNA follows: TGTGCCAGCAGTTTTCAACTGACAGGGAGGAACTACGAGCAGTACTTC.

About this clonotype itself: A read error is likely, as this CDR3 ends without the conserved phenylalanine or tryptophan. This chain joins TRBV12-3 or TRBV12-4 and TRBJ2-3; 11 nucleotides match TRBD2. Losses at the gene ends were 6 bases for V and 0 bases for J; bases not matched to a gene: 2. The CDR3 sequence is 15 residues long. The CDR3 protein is CASRTSGVSTDTQYS. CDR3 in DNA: TGTGCCAGCAGGACTAGCGGGGTCAGCACAGATACGCAGTATTCT.

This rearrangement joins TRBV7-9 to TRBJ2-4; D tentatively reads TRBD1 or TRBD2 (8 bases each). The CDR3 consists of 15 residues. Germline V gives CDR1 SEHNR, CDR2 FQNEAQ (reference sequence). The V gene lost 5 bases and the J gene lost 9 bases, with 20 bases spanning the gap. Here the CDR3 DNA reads TGTGCCAGCAGCCTCCCCGGGGGGGACAGGTTCATTCAGTACTTC. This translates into CASSLPGGDRFIQYF.

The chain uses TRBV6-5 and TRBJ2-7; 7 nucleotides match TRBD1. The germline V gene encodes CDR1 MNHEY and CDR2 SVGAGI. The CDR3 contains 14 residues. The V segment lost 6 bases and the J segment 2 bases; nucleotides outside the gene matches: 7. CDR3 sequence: CASRSWDSTYEQYF. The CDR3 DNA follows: TGTGCCAGCAGATCCTGGGACAGCACCTACGAGCAGTACTTC.

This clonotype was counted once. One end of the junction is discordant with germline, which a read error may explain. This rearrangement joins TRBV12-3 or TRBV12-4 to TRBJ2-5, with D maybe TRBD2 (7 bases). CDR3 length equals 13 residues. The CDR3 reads CASKGGGLETQYF. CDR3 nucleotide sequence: TGTGCAAGCAAGGGGGGGGGCCTAGAGACCCAGTACTTC.